The 27 T cell receptor beta chains presented below share a single source sample, sequenced in a study of blood T cell repertoires in COVID-19 (dated by TCRdb to 2020 to 2021). The library was built by means of the immunoSEQ multiplex PCR assay. Imported from immuneACCESS, the table was reduced by TCRdb to in-frame sequences with V and J called. These copies leave out some clones; in studies compared against another copy, an unresolved V gene accounts for under half, and the cause of the remainder is not known. The sample contains some 250,000 clones, 60% to 75% of them found a single time. The top ten constitute over 3% of the sample. The specimen was peripheral blood. The receptors here all came from a woman of 80 years or more with acute or convalescent COVID-19.

The chain employs TRBV6-1 and TRBJ1-2, with 9 bases lining up with TRBD1. V lost 4 bases, J lost 0 bases, and 6 bases stayed unmatched. The length of the CDR3 is 16 residues. Germline V gene data show CDR1 as MNHNS and CDR2 as SASEGT. CDR3 protein: CASSGRDRVANYGYTF. In nucleotides, the CDR3 is TGTGCCAGCAGTGGCCGGGACAGGGTAGCTAACTATGGCTACACCTTC.

This chain connects TRBV18 to TRBJ1-2; 9 bases align to TRBD1. Germline-derived CDR1 and CDR2 are KGHSH and LQKENI. CDR3 size: 16 residues. The V gene end was trimmed by 3 bases and the J gene end by 4 bases; junction bases not matched to a gene: 9. As DNA, the CDR3 is TGTGCCAGCTCACCTGGGACAGGGCAAGGGATCTATGGCTACACCTTC. Residues: CASSPGTGQGIYGYTF.

This clone has just one count. The CDR3 sequence is CSVGALRGYTF. The CDR3 nucleotides are TGCAGCGTTGGGGCCCTTAGGGGCTACACCTTC. The genes are TRBV29-1 and TRBJ1-2; D is uncertain. Looked up from germline, CDR1 is SQVTM and CDR2 is ANQGSEA. The CDR3 totals 11 residues. With 4 bases removed from V and 8 bases from J, the gap between germline ends came to 11 bases. The variable domain in full, completed from reference TRBV29-1 and TRBJ1-2, reads SAVISQKPSRDICQRGTSLTIQCQVDSQVTMMFWYRQQPGQSLTLIATANQGSEATYESGFVIDKFPISRPNLTFSTLTVSNMSPEDSSIYLCSVGALRGYTFGSGTRLTVV.

This clone was recorded a few times. The chain has TRBV19 and TRBJ2-1; D is uncertain. Germline lookup yields CDR1 LNHDA and CDR2 SQIVND (reference sequence). CDR3 size: 17 residues. V dropped 5 bases and J dropped 0 bases, with 17 bases sitting between them. As DNA, the CDR3 is TGTGCCAGTAGTTCGCCCGGAGATGTCTCCTCCTACAATGAGCAGTTCTTC. It translates to CASSSPGDVSSYNEQFF.

The gene calls are TRBV7-9 and TRBJ2-2, with a weak D call TRBD2 (6 bases). Germline V gene sequence: CDR1 SEHNR, CDR2 FQNEAQ (reference sequence). The CDR3 runs 16 residues. Trimming stripped 1 base from V and 4 bases from J, with 13 bases between. DNA of the CDR3: TGTGCCAGCAGCTTAGGAAGTAGCGGAGTCACCGGGGAGCTGTTTTTT. As protein: CASSLGSSGVTGELFF.

The J gene is TRBJ2-3, the V gene TRBV3-1 (or the pseudogene TRBV3-2); 10 positions agree with TRBD2. In germline, CDR1 is LGHDT, CDR2 YNNKEL (reference sequence). There are 16 residues in the CDR3. Trimming cost V 2 bases and J 0 bases; bases outside gene matches: 2. In nucleotides, the CDR3 is TGTGCCAGCAGCCAACTAGCGGGAGTGAGCACAGATACGCAGTATTTT. It specifies CASSQLAGVSTDTQYF.

Turning to this clone: It may be a read error: a sequence one base away is much more abundant. Other DNA sequences in the same sample also yield this CDR3. The CDR3 loop reads CASSLAGYGNTIYF. The CDR3 DNA reads as TGCGCCAGCAGCTTGGCGGGGTACGGAAACACCATATATTTT. The chain is built from TRBV5-1 and TRBJ1-3; no reliable D call. The CDR3 sequence is 14 residues long. V was trimmed by 0 bases and J by 4 bases, leaving 8 bases between them. The germline CDR1 and CDR2 sequences are SGHRS and YFSETQ.

The CDR3 reads CASSMILLRGTGELFF. The DNA of the CDR3 is TGTGCCAGTAGTATGATTCTTCTGAGAGGCACCGGGGAGCTGTTTTTT. The rearrangement links TRBV19 to TRBJ2-2; D gene ambiguous. CDR1 LNHDA and CDR2 SQIVND come from the germline V gene (reference sequence). V gave up 3 bases and J gave up 4 bases, with 15 bases separating them. The length of the CDR3 is 16 residues.

V usage is TRBV28 and J usage is TRBJ1-6, with TRBD1 as a possible D gene (5 bases). In germline, CDR1 is MDHEN, CDR2 SYDVKM. The length of the CDR3 is 17 residues. The ends were cut back, 2 bases at V and 6 bases at J, with 17 bases in the middle. The CDR3 is CASSLDLGGTLNSPLHF. As DNA, the CDR3 is TGTGCCAGCAGTTTAGATCTTGGCGGGACCCTTAATTCACCCCTCCACTTT.

This chain links TRBV10-3 with TRBJ2-1; D may be TRBD2 (6 bases). The V gene lost 0 bases and the J gene lost 6 bases, with 6 bases spanning the gap. The CDR3 sequence is 13 residues long. Germline V gives CDR1 ENHRY, CDR2 SYGVKD. The CDR3 sequence: CAISESEGNEQFF. CDR3 nucleotides: TGTGCCATCAGTGAGTCGGAGGGCAATGAGCAGTTCTTC.

The V call is TRBV6-5, the J call TRBJ2-1; D is possibly TRBD2 (5 bases). V gave up 8 bases and J gave up 7 bases, with 15 bases separating them. The CDR3 is made up of 13 amino acids. From germline, CDR1 is MNHEY and CDR2 SVGAGI. The CDR3 DNA sequence: TGTGCCAGCCACGGACTGAAAGGGAATGAGCAGTTCTTC. Encoded protein: CASHGLKGNEQFF.

Only one count was recorded for this clone. The chain links TRBV30 to TRBJ1-2, with D perhaps matching TRBD1 (6 bases). This CDR3 is built from 15 residues. The V and J ends lost 5 bases and 2 bases respectively, with 18 bases between them. Per the germline V gene, CDR1 is GTSNPN and CDR2 is SVGIG (reference sequence). DNA of the CDR3: TGTGCCTGGGGAAGCCCGGCGGGGGCCAACTATGGCTACACCTTC. Its translation: CAWGSPAGANYGYTF.

This clone turned up a few times. The chain carries TRBV7-2 and TRBJ1-6; D is ambiguous. The germline gives CDR1 SGHTA, CDR2 FQGNSA. The CDR3 sequence is 15 residues long. V dropped 1 base and J dropped 5 bases, with 9 bases sitting between them. The CDR3 loop reads CASSLEGGNNSPLHF. CDR3 coding DNA: TGTGCCAGCAGCTTAGAGGGAGGGAATAATTCACCCCTCCACTTT.

This chain connects TRBV18 to TRBJ1-2, with 7 bases matching TRBD1. Germline values: CDR1 KGHSH, CDR2 LQKENI. The CDR3 is 16 residues long. Germline trimming cut 1 base from V and 0 bases from J; bases unmatched to any gene: 5. CDR3 loop: CASSPQGTETNYGYTF. The CDR3 DNA is TGTGCCAGCTCACCACAGGGGACAGAAACTAACTATGGCTACACCTTC.

The V call is TRBV9, the J call TRBJ1-4; D gene ambiguous. The germline V and J ends were trimmed by 2 bases and 3 bases, with 8 bases remaining between them. This CDR3 region has 14 residues. Germline lookup yields CDR1 SGDLS and CDR2 YYNGEE. Written as DNA, the CDR3 is TGTGCCAGCAGCGTGGCCGTCTCTAATGAAAAACTGTTTTTT. Translated: CASSVAVSNEKLFF.

The chain combines TRBV11-1 with TRBJ2-3, with 8 nucleotides matching TRBD1. The germline V gene encodes CDR1 SGHAT and CDR2 FQDESV (reference sequence). The CDR3 has 14 residues. V lost 5 bases and J lost 7; bases outside the gene matches: 8. Here the CDR3 reads CASSPSTGVHTQYF. The DNA of the CDR3 is TGTGCCAGCAGCCCATCGACAGGGGTACATACGCAGTATTTT. The full variable domain, rest sourced from reference TRBV11-1 and TRBJ2-3, is EAEVAQSPRYKITEKSQAVAFWCDPISGHATLYWYRQILGQGPELLVQFQDESVVDDSQLPKDRFSAERLKGVDSTLKIQPAELGDSAMYLCASSPSTGVHTQYFGPGTRLTVL.

The chain joins TRBV7-2 to TRBJ2-5; D unclear. The CDR3 totals 15 residues. Trimming cost V 1 base and J 13 bases, with 22 bases left between them. Germline lookup yields CDR1 SGHTA and CDR2 FQGNSA. CDR3 amino acids: CASSLENTKAHPRYF. Here the CDR3 DNA reads TGTGCCAGCAGCTTAGAAAATACAAAAGCGCACCCCCGGTACTTC.

V and J are TRBV24-1 and TRBJ2-1, with D perhaps TRBD1 (5 bases). This CDR3 contains 14 residues. Germline loops: CDR1 KGHDR, CDR2 SFDVKD. The V and J ends lost 9 bases and 0 bases respectively, with 11 bases between them. The CDR3 DNA reads as TGTGCCACCGGTAGACAGTACTCCTACAATGAGCAGTTCTTC. Protein product: CATGRQYSYNEQFF.

V and J are TRBV4-1 and TRBJ2-7; D may be TRBD2 (6 bases). CDR1 MGHRA and CDR2 YSYEKL come from the germline V gene. CDR3 length: 14 residues. V shed 4 bases and J shed 3 bases, with 13 bases lying between them. The DNA for the CDR3 is TGCGCCAGCAGCCCCGGACGGGGGAGCTACGAGCAGTACTTC. It codes for CASSPGRGSYEQYF.

V and J are TRBV28 and TRBJ2-3; 8 nucleotides agree with TRBD1. Germline V gene data show CDR1 as MDHEN and CDR2 as SYDVKM. Trimming removed 4 bases from V and 2 bases from J; junction bases left unmatched: 11. This CDR3 has 17 amino acids. This chain's CDR3 is CASSSARQGSNTDTQYF. As DNA, the CDR3 is TGTGCCAGCAGTTCTGCGAGACAGGGGTCTAACACAGATACGCAGTATTTT.

The chain combines TRBV25-1 with TRBJ1-6; 11 bases line up with TRBD1. In germline, CDR1 is MGHDK, CDR2 SYGVNS. This CDR3 spans 16 amino acids. Germline trimming cut 6 bases from V and 7 bases from J; bases unmatched to any gene: 8. The CDR3 spells CASRWGTGGPNSPLHF. The CDR3 DNA sequence: TGTGCCAGCAGATGGGGGACAGGGGGTCCCAATTCACCCCTCCACTTT.

Only a few counts were recorded for this clone. This chain links TRBV5-6 with TRBJ2-5; D gene uncertain. CDR1 SGHDT and CDR2 YYEEEE come from the germline V gene. The CDR3 has 14 residues. Deletions cut 4 bases from V and 1 base from J, with 11 bases between. The CDR3: CASSQTPGQETQYF. CDR3 sequence (DNA): TGTGCCAGCAGCCAGACCCCAGGCCAAGAGACCCAGTACTTC.

The chain joins TRBV3-1 (or the pseudogene TRBV3-2) to TRBJ1-3, with 8 bases aligning to TRBD1. This CDR3 is built from 15 residues. V lost 4 bases to trimming and J lost 2 bases; unmatched junction nucleotides: 4. CDR1 and CDR2 from the germline V gene are LGHDT and YNNKEL (reference sequence). The chain's CDR3 is CASSPTDRAGNTIYF. In nucleotides, the CDR3 is TGTGCCAGCAGCCCCACGGACAGGGCTGGAAACACCATATATTTT.

J is TRBJ1-2 and V is TRBV6-5; the D gene is possibly TRBD1 (5 bases). From germline, CDR1 is MNHEY and CDR2 SVGAGI. The CDR3 is 12 amino acids. The germline V and J ends were trimmed by 6 bases and 6 bases, with 11 bases remaining between them. CDR3 residues: CASSRERNGYTF. CDR3 coding DNA: TGTGCCAGCAGCAGGGAAAGGAATGGCTACACCTTC.

This chain links TRBV10-3 with TRBJ1-2; D unclear. V gave up 7 bases and J gave up 0 bases, with 9 bases separating them. Germline CDR1 and CDR2: ENHRY and SYGVKD. This CDR3 has 13 residues. The CDR3 region has the DNA TGTGCCATCAAAGAGGTATCTAACTATGGCTACACCTTC. This sequence encodes CAIKEVSNYGYTF.

V usage is TRBV2 and J usage is TRBJ2-1; 8 bases line up with TRBD1. The J segment lost 7 bases and the V segment lost 6 bases, leaving 8 bases of the junction unmatched. The CDR3 has 14 residues. CDR1 is SNHLY, CDR2 FYNNEI, per germline. The CDR3 region is CASSQTGVGNEQFF. CDR3 in DNA: TGTGCCAGCAGCCAGACAGGGGTCGGGAATGAGCAGTTCTTC.

The J gene is TRBJ2-5, the V gene TRBV7-9, with D tentatively TRBD2 (7 bases). Germline CDR1 reads SEHNR; CDR2 reads FQNEAQ (reference sequence). The CDR3 has 14 residues. V shed 5 bases and J shed 1 base, with 11 bases lying between them. The CDR3 sequence: CASSLRGAQETQYF. The CDR3 DNA sequence: TGTGCCAGCAGCCTTCGGGGGGCCCAAGAGACCCAGTACTTC.